This entry lists 9 T cell receptor beta chains sequenced from one sample in a study of T cell responses to AZD1222 COVID-19 vaccine. Method: immunoSEQ multiplex PCR; TCRdb's copy keeps in-frame clones and lacks some. The profile shows around 100,000 clones, 88% of them singletons. The sample here was peripheral blood, taken on day 0 of AZD1222 vaccination. All receptors come from an adult in good health.

The rearrangement links TRBV27 to TRBJ1-1; weak D call: TRBD1 (5 bases). The CDR3 has 13 residues. V gave up 0 bases and J gave up 6 bases, with 8 bases separating them. Germline V gene sequence: CDR1 MNHEY, CDR2 SMNVEV (reference sequence). CDR3 DNA: TGTGCCAGCAGTTTATCAGGGGACCCTGAAGCTTTCTTT. It codes for CASSLSGDPEAFF.

This clone was detected once. This chain uses TRBV27 with TRBJ1-5, with D unresolved. Trimming took 0 bases from V and 3 from J, leaving 6 bases between them. Germline CDR1 and CDR2: MNHEY and SMNVEV (reference sequence). This CDR3 spans 14 amino acids. CDR3 in amino acids: CASSLSGYNQPQHF. CDR3 in DNA: TGTGCCAGCAGTTTATCTGGGTACAATCAGCCCCAGCATTTT.

J is TRBJ1-1 and V is TRBV3-1 (or the pseudogene TRBV3-2); D uncertain. This CDR3 spans 14 amino acids. The germline V and J ends were trimmed by 8 bases and 4 bases, with 17 bases remaining between them. Germline CDR1 is LGHDT and CDR2 is YNNKEL (reference sequence). The CDR3 coding sequence is TGTGCCAGCTCTCCCGGGAGGAGGACCACTGAAGCTTTCTTT. Translation gives CASSPGRRTTEAFF.

The rearrangement uses TRBV5-1 and TRBJ2-5, with 10 bases identical to TRBD2. The CDR3 is 16 residues long. The V gene end was trimmed by 0 bases and the J gene end by 5 bases; junction bases not matched to a gene: 7. CDR1 and CDR2 (germline): SGHRS, YFSETQ. The CDR3, as DNA: TGCGCCAGCAGCTTGGTTCTAGCGGGAGCGGGGGAGACCCAGTACTTC. It is translated as CASSLVLAGAGETQYF. Full variable domain (rest looked up from reference TRBV5-1 and TRBJ2-5): KAGVTQTPRYLIKTRGQQVTLSCSPISGHRSVSWYQQTPGQGLQFLFEYFSETQRNKGNFPGRFSGRQFSNSRSEMNVSTLELGDSALYLCASSLVLAGAGETQYFGPGTRLLVL.

This chain uses TRBV7-9 with TRBJ1-4; the match to TRBD1 covers 9 bases. The germline gives CDR1 SEHNR, CDR2 FQNEAQ (reference sequence). CDR3 length: 19 amino acids. Trimming cost V 0 bases and J 8 bases; bases outside gene matches: 16. CDR3 DNA: TGTGCCAGCAGCTTAGCGCCGGGACAGGGAACGCCAAAAGGAGAAAAACTGTTTTTT. Amino acids: CASSLAPGQGTPKGEKLFF.

The CDR3 sequence is CASSPRQGRTEKLFF. CDR3 coding DNA: TGCGCCAGCAGCCCCCGACAGGGGAGGACTGAAAAACTGTTTTTT. The chain employs TRBV4-3 and TRBJ1-4, with 8 bases matching TRBD1. The CDR3 runs to 15 residues. V shed 4 bases, J shed 7 bases, and the junction held 8 bases outside the gene matches. The V gene's germline CDR1 is LGHNA and CDR2 YSLEER.

The rearrangement joins TRBV30 to TRBJ2-1; tentatively, D is TRBD2 (5 bases). The CDR3 is 14 amino acids. Germline V gives CDR1 GTSNPN, CDR2 SVGIG (reference sequence). The germline V and J ends were trimmed by 5 bases and 10 bases, with 21 bases remaining between them. CDR3 bases: TGTGCCTGGGGGGAGCCAGCACTAGGGCTCGAGCAGTTCTTC. This translates into CAWGEPALGLEQFF.

The chain is built from TRBV9 and TRBJ1-5; TRBD1 agrees at 7 bases. The J segment lost 3 bases and the V segment lost 3 bases, leaving 6 bases of the junction unmatched. In germline, CDR1 is SGDLS, CDR2 YYNGEE. This CDR3 contains 15 residues. CDR3 sequence: CASSGYRGDNQPQHF. The DNA of the CDR3 is TGTGCCAGCAGCGGATACAGGGGTGACAATCAGCCCCAGCATTTT.

The genes are TRBV18 and TRBJ2-5; D is perhaps TRBD2 (6 bases). The germline CDR1 and CDR2 sequences are KGHSH and LQKENI. Trimming shortened V by 1 base and J by 4 bases, and 13 bases separated the two germline ends. The CDR3 is 15 amino acids. CDR3 nucleotide sequence: TGTGCCAGCTCACCACGTGATGGGCGGGGAGAGACCCAGTACTTC. Translating it yields CASSPRDGRGETQYF.